This TCR beta chain was observed in a study of T cell clusters in autoimmune cytopenias. Study as a whole: The median distinct TRB clonotype count was roughly 2,400 per sample, from a median roughly 51,000 reads. Whole-study results and caveats: Compared with active autoimmune hepatitis patients, healthy donors showed approximately 3-fold more exclusive TRB clusters.

Approximately 36,000 genome equivalents of blood DNA were amplified for TRB. The CDR3 sequence is 14 residues long. Germline V lookup: CDR1 DFQATT, CDR2 SNEGSKA (reference sequence). One tube held mixed TRB-A and TRB-B primer pools for touch-down PCR. Each CDR3 protein gets one entry in TCRdb, which reprocessed the multiplex PCR reads and gives no DNA. The sample has approximately 7,000 distinct CDR3 sequences. This clonotype is classed as medium-sized by frequency. Its antigen remains unidentified. The rearrangement links TRBV20-1 to TRBJ1-6; TCRdb lists TRBD1, though no DNA is available to test this call. The specimen sequenced was peripheral blood. The sequence was obtained from a human donor with an autoimmune cytopenia or autoimmune hepatitis (not recorded which). CDR3: CSAPDRQDNSPLHF.